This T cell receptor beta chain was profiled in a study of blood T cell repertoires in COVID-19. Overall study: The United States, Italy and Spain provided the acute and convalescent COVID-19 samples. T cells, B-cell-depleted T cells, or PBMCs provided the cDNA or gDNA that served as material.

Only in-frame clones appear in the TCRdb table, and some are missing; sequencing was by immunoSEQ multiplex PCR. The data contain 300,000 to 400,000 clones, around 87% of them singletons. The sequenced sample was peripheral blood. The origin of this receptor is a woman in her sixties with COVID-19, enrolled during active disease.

The CDR3 nucleotides are TGTGCCAGCAGGCGTACCGGGACAGGAGATTCACCCCTCCACTTT. This gives the protein CASRRTGTGDSPLHF. V and J are TRBV28 and TRBJ1-6; 8 bases map to TRBD1. Per germline, CDR1 MDHEN and CDR2 SYDVKM. V trimming: 6 bases; J trimming: 8 bases; junction bases outside the gene matches: 9. The CDR3 loop spans 15 amino acids.